This T cell receptor (beta chain) was identified during a study of shared clonotypes between healthy human individuals. Turning to the study itself: For every donor, three CD4 naive, three CD4 memory, two CD8 naive and one CD8 memory plates were used. Study results and caveats: Naive subsets usually exceeded memory subsets in estimated richness.

The deep-level immunoSEQ assay was used. TCRdb's table, derived via immunoSEQ multiplex PCR, lists solely in-frame clones and lacks some. This sample carries about 2.1 million clones, roughly 93% of them seen once, and the ten largest clones take about 1.7%. To note about this clone: The antigen remains unidentified.

Naive CD8 cells lacked CD45RO, underwent positive selection for CCR7 and left out terminally differentiated effector memory CD45RA+ cells. Germline CDR1 is SGDLS and CDR2 is YYNGEE. V was clipped by 3 bases and J by 6 bases; unmatched bases: 7. This CDR3 region has 16 residues. The genes are TRBV9 and TRBJ2-1; 12 positions match TRBD2. Material: naive CD8+ T cells from PBMCs. This TCR derives from a man younger than 35 in good health. Some clones in this sample may be carry-over from other donors' samples. The CDR3 loop reads CASSAPPSGRANEQFF. As DNA, the CDR3 is TGTGCCAGCAGCGCCCCCCCTAGCGGGAGGGCCAATGAGCAGTTCTTC.